Here is one TCR beta chain with its context. The antigen remains undetermined. Trimming removed 4 bases from V and 2 bases from J, with 15 bases in between. This CDR3 is built from 15 residues. Germline V lookup: CDR1 LGHNA, CDR2 YNFKEQ. The entry originates in a study of blood T cells in healthy people across ages. Sample-barcoded 5' priming and a J-beta primer mix drove a second PCR of roughly 6 to 12 cycles. Via MiXCR, TCRdb re-called the 5' RACE reads, giving one row per CDR3 protein. Of 790,000 or so distinct CDR3 sequences in the sample, about half were seen once. Samples each yielded at least 5.5 micrograms of total RNA. General study results and limits: Among long-lived donors, naive CD4+ cells were more numerous and diversity higher than in aged donors.

Material for sequencing was blood. This TCR came from a man at least 80 years old in good health. The chain combines TRBV4-2 with TRBJ2-7; D is possibly TRBD1 (5 bases). The CDR3 DNA is TGTGCCAGCAGCCCGAGCAGACAGTGGCCCTACGAGCAGTACTTC. It yields the protein CASSPSRQWPYEQYF.